Described below is a single T cell receptor (beta chain) sequence and its context. What it binds is not known. There are 15 residues in the CDR3. V was pared by 5 bases and J by 0 bases, with 15 bases between. Per the germline V gene, CDR1 is SGHRS and CDR2 is YFSETQ. The data belong to a study of OX40 agonist ivuxolimab in advanced cancers. Assay: immunoSEQ multiplex PCR; the TCRdb copy retains only in-frame clones and omits some. The data hold around 30,000 clones, with roughly 80% observed a single time. Points from the study as a whole: Clonal expansion among partial responders at 0.1-3.0 mg/kg ranked near the lowest.

No patient had autoimmune disease or received systemic immunosuppression. Sequencing used CD4+ or CD8+ T cells sorted from blood, obtained in a trial of the OX40 agonist ivuxolimab. The V and J genes are TRBV5-1 and TRBJ2-7, with D unresolved. This TCR came from an adult with an advanced solid tumor such as melanoma, head and neck, liver or kidney cancer. In DNA, the CDR3 is TGCGCCAGCAGTGTCAGCCCGATGAGCTCCTACGAGCAGTACTTC. It specifies CASSVSPMSSYEQYF.